This T cell receptor beta chain emerged from a study of CXCR3-negative and CXCR3-positive naive CD8 T cells. Turning to the study itself: The libraries together contributed 120 million to 150 million TRB reads, each supplying about 1.5 +/- 0.3 million. Study observations and caveats: Naive CXCR3-positive and CXCR3-negative cells shared TRBV-TRBJ usage; memory cells diverged. Most assays used freshly isolated PBMCs, as cryopreservation partially reduced CXCR3.

As for this clonotype: Its specificity is not known.

This CDR3 region has 17 residues. Per germline, CDR1 LGHNA and CDR2 YNFKEQ. It was by 5' RACE with UMI labels that the TRB cDNA libraries were prepared. TCRdb re-called the 5' RACE reads; one entry per CDR3 protein, DNA not given. Its table records over 100,000 distinct CDR3 sequences. The chain links TRBV4-2 to TRBJ2-3; TCRdb's D call, TRBD1, is unchecked because there is no DNA. The sequenced sample was naive CXCR3- CD8+ T cells from blood. The subset was: CD45RO-CCR7+CD27+CD95- naive CD8+ T cells lacking CXCR3 (TNR3-). This sequence originates from a human donor in good health. Some clones in this sample may be carry-over from other donors' samples. The CDR3 loop reads CASSQEGGRGSTDTHYF.